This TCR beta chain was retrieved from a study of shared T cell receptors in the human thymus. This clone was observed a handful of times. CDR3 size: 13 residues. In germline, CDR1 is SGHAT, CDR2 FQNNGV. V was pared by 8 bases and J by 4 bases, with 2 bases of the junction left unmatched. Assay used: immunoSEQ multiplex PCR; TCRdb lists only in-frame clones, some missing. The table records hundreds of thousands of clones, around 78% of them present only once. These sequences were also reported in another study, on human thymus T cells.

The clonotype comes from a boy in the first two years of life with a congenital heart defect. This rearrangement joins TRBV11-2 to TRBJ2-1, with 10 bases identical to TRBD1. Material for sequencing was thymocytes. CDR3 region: CASSGQGYNEQFF. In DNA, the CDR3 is TGTGCCAGCTCGGGACAGGGGTACAATGAGCAGTTCTTC.